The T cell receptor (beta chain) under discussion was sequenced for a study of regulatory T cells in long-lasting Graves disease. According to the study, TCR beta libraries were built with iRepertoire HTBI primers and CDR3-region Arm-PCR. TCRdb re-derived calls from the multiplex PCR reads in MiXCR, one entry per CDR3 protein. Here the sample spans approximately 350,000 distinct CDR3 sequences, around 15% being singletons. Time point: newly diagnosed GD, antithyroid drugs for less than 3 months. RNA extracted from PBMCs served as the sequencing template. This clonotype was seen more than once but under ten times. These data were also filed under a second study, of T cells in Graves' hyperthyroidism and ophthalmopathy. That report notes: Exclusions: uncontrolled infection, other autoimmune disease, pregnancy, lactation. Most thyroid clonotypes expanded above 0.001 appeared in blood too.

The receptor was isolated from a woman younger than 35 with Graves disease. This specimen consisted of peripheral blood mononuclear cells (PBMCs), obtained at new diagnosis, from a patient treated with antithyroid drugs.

The CDR3 loop is CAISESGQGNQPQHF. In DNA, the CDR3 is TGTGCCATCAGTGAGTCGGGACAGGGCAATCAGCCCCAGCATTTT. The chain couples TRBV10-3 to TRBJ1-5, with 8 bases that match TRBD1. V lost 0 bases, J lost 2 bases, and 0 bases stayed unmatched. This CDR3 has 15 residues. Germline assignment: CDR1 ENHRY and CDR2 SYGVKD.